This T cell receptor beta chain was recorded in a study of breast tumors, draining lymph nodes, adjacent tissues. Overall study findings and caveats: Findings are consistent with lymph node origin and intratumoral expansion of most tumor T cells. Data only fit, rather than demonstrated, lymph node origin of most tumor T cells. Luminal-like breast cancer showed significantly greater tumor-nontumor repertoire similarity than basal-like breast cancer did.

TCRdb reanalysed the multiplex PCR reads using MiXCR and keeps one entry per CDR3 protein. The data hold around 300,000 distinct CDR3 sequences, with roughly 31% observed a single time. Breast cancer patients provided tissue from their axillary draining lymph nodes. This clonotype was detected many times. Its antigen is as yet unknown. CDR3 length: 15 amino acids. In germline, CDR1 is MGHRA, CDR2 YSYEKL. The V end was cut by 1 base, the J end by 2 bases, with 11 bases between. The rearrangement links TRBV4-1 to TRBJ2-5; D is undetermined. This clonotype was obtained from a female donor with breast cancer. Some clones in this sample may be carry-over from other donors' samples. Material: axillary lymph node tissue. The CDR3 spells CASSQGPTSQETQYF. CDR3 coding DNA: TGCGCCAGCAGCCAAGGCCCGACATCTCAAGAGACCCAGTACTTC.